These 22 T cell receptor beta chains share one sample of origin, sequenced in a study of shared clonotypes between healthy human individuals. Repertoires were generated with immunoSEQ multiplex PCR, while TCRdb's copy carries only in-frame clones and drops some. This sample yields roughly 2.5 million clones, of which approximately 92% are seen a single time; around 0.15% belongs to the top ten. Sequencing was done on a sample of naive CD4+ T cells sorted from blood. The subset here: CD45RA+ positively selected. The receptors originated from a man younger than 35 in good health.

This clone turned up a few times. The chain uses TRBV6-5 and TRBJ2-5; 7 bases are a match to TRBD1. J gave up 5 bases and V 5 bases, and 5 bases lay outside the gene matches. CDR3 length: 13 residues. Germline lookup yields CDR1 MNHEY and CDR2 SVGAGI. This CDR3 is CASSRGLGETQYF. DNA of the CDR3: TGTGCCAGCAGTAGGGGGCTAGGGGAGACCCAGTACTTC.

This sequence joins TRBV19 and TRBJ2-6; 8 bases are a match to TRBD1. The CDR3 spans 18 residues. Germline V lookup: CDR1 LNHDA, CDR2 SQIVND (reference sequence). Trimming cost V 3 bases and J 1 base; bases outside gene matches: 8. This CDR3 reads CASSILEDRVSGANVLTF. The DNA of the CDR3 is TGTGCCAGTAGTATCCTGGAGGACAGGGTATCTGGGGCCAACGTCCTGACTTTC.

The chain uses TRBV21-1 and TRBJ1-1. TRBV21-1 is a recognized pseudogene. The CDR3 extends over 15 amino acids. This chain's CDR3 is CASSKGVGENTEAFF. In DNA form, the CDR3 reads TGTGCCAGCAGCAAAGGTGTCGGAGAGAACACTGAAGCTTTCTTT.

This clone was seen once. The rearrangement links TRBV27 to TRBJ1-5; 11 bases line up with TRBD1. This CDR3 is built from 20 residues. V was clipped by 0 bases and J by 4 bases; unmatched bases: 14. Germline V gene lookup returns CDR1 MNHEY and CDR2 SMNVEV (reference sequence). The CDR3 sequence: CASSLSKKVSGQGGNQPQHF. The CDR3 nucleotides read TGTGCCAGCAGTTTATCAAAAAAGGTCTCGGGACAGGGGGGGAATCAGCCCCAGCATTTT.

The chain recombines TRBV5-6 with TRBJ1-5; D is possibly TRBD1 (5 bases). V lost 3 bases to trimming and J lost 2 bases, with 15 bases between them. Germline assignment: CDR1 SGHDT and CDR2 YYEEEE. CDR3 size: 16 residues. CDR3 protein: CASSSTPGTGNQPQHF. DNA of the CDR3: TGTGCCAGCAGCTCCACCCCAGGGACGGGCAATCAGCCCCAGCATTTT.

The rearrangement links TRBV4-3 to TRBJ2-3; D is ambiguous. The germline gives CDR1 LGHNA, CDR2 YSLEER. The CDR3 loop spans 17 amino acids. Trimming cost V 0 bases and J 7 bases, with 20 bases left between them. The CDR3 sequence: CASSQDPPAGESYTQYF. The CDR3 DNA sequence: TGCGCCAGCAGCCAAGATCCTCCGGCAGGCGAAAGTTATACGCAGTATTTT.

This chain's CDR3 is CAIRGSANTGELFF. The CDR3 nucleotides are TGTGCCATCAGGGGCAGCGCGAACACCGGGGAGCTGTTTTTT. The chain recombines TRBV10-3 with TRBJ2-2; D is ambiguous. The CDR3 has 14 amino acids. V was pared by 6 bases and J by 0 bases, with 8 bases between. CDR1 and CDR2 (germline): ENHRY, SYGVKD.

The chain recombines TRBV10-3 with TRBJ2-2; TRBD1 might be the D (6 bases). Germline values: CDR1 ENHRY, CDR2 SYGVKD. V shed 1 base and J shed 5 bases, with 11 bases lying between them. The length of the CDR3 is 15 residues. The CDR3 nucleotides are TGTGCCATCAGTGAGTTAGAACAGGGTACCGGGGAGCTGTTTTTT. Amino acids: CAISELEQGTGELFF.

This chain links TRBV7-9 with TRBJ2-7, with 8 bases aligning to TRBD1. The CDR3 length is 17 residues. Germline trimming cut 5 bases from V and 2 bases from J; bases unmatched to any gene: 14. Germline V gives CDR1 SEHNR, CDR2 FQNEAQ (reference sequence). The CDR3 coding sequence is TGTGCCAGCAGCCCCCCGATGGCAGGGGGCCCGACCTACGAGCAGTACTTC. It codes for CASSPPMAGGPTYEQYF.

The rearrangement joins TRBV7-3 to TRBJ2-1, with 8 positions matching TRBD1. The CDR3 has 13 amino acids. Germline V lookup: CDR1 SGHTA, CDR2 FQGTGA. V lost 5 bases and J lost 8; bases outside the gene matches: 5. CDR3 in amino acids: CASSGGTGHEQFF. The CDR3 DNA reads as TGTGCCAGCAGCGGCGGGACAGGTCATGAGCAGTTCTTC. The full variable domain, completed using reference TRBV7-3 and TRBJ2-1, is GAGVSQTPSNKVTEKGKYVELRCDPISGHTALYWYRQSLGQGPEFLIYFQGTGAADDSGLPNDRFFAVRPEGSVSTLKIQRTERGDSAVYLCASSGGTGHEQFFGPGTRLTVL.

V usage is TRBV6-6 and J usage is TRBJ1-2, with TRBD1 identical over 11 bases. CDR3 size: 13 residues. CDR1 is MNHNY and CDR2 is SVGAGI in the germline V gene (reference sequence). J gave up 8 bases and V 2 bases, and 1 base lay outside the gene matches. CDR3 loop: CASSYRTGGGYTF. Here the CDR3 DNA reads TGTGCCAGCAGTTACCGGACAGGGGGCGGCTACACCTTC.

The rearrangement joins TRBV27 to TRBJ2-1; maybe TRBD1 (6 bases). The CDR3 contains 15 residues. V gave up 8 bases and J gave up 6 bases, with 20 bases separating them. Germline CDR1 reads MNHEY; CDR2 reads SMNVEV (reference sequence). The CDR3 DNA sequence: TGTGCCAGCGTAGAATCCGGGACACACCTCAATGAGCAGTTCTTC. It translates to CASVESGTHLNEQFF.

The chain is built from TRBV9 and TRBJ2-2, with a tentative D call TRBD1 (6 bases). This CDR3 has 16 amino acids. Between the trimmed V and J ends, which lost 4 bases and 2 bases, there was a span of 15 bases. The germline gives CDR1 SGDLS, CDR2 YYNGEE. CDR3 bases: TGTGCCAGCAGCCCAAACCCAGGGGTCAACACCGGGGAGCTGTTTTTT. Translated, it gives CASSPNPGVNTGELFF.

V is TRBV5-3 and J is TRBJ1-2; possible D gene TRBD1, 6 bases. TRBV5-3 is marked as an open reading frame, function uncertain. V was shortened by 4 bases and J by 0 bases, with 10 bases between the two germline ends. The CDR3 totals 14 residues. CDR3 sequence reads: CARSTDRPNYGYTF. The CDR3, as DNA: TGTGCCAGAAGCACGGACAGACCTAACTATGGCTACACCTTC.

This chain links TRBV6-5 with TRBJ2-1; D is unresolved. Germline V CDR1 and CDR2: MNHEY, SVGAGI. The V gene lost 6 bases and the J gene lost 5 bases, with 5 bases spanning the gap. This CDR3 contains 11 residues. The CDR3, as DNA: TGTGCCAGCAGCTTCAACAATGAGCAGTTCTTC. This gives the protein CASSFNNEQFF.

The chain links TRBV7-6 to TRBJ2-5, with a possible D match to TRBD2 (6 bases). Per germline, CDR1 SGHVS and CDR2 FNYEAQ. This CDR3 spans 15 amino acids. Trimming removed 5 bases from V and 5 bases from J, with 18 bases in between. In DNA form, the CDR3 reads TGTGCCAGCAGCCAGCTCCGGGGGTCAGGGGAGACCCAGTACTTC. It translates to CASSQLRGSGETQYF.

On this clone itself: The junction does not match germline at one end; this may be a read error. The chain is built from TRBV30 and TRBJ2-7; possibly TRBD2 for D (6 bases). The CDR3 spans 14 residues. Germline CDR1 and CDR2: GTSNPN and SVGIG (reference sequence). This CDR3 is CAWSGGTLSSEQYF. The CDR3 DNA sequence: TGTGCCTGGAGTGGGGGGACTTTATCCTCCGAGCAGTACTTC.

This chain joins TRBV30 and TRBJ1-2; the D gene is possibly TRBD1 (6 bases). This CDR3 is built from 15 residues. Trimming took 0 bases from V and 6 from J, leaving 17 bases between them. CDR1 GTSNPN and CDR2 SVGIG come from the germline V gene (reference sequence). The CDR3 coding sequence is TGTGCCTGGAGTGTACAGGGTTACGGTGCGAATGGCTACACCTTC. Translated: CAWSVQGYGANGYTF.

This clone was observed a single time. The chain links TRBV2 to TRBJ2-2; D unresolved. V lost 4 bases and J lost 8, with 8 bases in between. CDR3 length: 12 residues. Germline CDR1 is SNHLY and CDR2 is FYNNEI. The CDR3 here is CASSVARGELFF. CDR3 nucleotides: TGTGCCAGCAGTGTGGCCCGGGGGGAGCTGTTTTTT. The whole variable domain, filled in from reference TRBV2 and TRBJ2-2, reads EPEVTQTPSHQVTQMGQEVILRCVPISNHLYFYWYRQILGQKVEFLVSFYNNEISEKSEIFDDQFSVERPDGSNFTLKIRSTKLEDSAMYFCASSVARGELFFGEGSRLTVL.

DNA of the CDR3: TGTGCCAGCACCTTCAGGGGACGCTTGGGCAATTTGGGCAATGAGCAGTTCTTC. Translation: CASTFRGRLGNLGNEQFF. V usage is TRBV27 and J usage is TRBJ2-1; tentative D call: TRBD1 (6 bases). This CDR3 contains 18 residues. The ends were cut back, 7 bases at V and 6 bases at J, with 28 bases in the middle. CDR1 and CDR2 (germline): MNHEY, SMNVEV (reference sequence).

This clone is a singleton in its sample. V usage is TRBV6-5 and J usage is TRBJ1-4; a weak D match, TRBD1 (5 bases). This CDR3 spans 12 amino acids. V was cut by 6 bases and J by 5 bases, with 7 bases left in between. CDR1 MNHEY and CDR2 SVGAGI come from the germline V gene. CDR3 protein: CASSRENEKLFF. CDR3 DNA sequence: TGTGCCAGCAGCAGGGAAAATGAAAAACTGTTTTTT.

CDR3 DNA sequence: TGTGCCAGCAGCCGGGGAGTTAATGAAAAACTGTTTTTT. Translated, it gives CASSRGVNEKLFF. This sequence joins TRBV14 and TRBJ1-4; D gene uncertain. The germline V gene has CDR1 SGHDN and CDR2 FVKESK. The CDR3 is made up of 13 amino acids. Trimming cost V 4 bases and J 4 bases, with 7 bases left between them.